The clone carrying this T cell receptor (beta chain) appeared once. The entry originates in a study of T cell responses to AZD1222 COVID-19 vaccine. The table came from immunoSEQ multiplex PCR; TCRdb's copy has only in-frame clones and leaves some out. This sample has roughly 100,000 clones, with 89% found just once. Germline V lookup: CDR1 KGHSH, CDR2 LQKENI. This CDR3 has 15 amino acids. Trimming removed 2 bases from V and 0 bases from J, with 7 bases in between. The material was peripheral blood, obtained on day 0 of AZD1222 vaccination. The receptor's source is an adult in good health. The chain has TRBV18 and TRBJ1-4, with D unresolved. CDR3 bases: TGTGCCAGCTCACCAATGGGTACAACTAATGAAAAACTGTTTTTT. This codes for CASSPMGTTNEKLFF. Drawing the rest from reference TRBV18 and TRBJ1-4, the complete variable domain is NAGVMQNPRHLVRRRGQEARLRCSPMKGHSHVYWYRQLPEEGLKFMVYLQKENIIDESGMPKERFSAEFPKEGPSILRIQQVVRGDSAAYFCASSPMGTTNEKLFFGSGTQLSVL.